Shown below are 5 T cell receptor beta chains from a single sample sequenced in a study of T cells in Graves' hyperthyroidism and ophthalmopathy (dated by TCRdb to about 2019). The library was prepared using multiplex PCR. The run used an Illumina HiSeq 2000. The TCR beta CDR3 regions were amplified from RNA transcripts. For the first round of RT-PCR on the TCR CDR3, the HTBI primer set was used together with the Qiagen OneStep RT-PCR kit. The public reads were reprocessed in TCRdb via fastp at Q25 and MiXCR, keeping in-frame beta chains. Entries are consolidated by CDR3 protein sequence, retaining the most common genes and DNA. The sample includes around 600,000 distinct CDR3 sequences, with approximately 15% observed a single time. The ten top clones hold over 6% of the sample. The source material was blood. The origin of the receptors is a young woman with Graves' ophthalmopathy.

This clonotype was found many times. The CDR3 is CASSFWNSPLHF. The CDR3 DNA sequence: TGTGCCAGCAGCTTTTGGAATTCACCCCTCCACTTT. V and J are TRBV11-3 and TRBJ1-6, with D unresolved. The germline V gene encodes CDR1 SGHNT and CDR2 YENEEA. With 3 bases removed from V and 7 bases from J, the gap between germline ends came to 4 bases. There are 12 residues in the CDR3.

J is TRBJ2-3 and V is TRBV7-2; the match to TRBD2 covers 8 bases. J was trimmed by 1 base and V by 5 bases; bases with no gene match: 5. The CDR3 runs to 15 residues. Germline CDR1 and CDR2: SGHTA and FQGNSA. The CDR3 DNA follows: TGTGCCAGCAGCACATCGACTAGCGGCACAGATACGCAGTATTTT. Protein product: CASSTSTSGTDTQYF.

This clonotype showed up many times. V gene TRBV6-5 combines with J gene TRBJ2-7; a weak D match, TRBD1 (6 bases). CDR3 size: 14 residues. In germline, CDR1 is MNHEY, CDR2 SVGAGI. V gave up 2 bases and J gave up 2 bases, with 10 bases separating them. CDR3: CASSYEGEAYEQYF. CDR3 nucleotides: TGTGCCAGCAGTTACGAGGGGGAAGCCTACGAGCAGTACTTC.

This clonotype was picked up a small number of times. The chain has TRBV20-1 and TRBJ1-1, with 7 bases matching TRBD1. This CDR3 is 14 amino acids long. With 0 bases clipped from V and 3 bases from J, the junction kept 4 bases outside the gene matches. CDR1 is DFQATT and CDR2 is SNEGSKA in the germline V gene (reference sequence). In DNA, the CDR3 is TGCAGTGCTAGAGAACTCAGGGGGGACACTGAAGCTTTCTTT. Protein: CSARELRGDTEAFF.

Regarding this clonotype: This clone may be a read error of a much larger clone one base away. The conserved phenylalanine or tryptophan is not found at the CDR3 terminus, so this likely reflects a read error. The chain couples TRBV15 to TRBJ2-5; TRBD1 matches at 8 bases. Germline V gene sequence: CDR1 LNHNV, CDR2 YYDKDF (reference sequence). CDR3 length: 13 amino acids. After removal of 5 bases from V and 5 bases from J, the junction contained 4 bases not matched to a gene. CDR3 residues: CATSGQGSETQYL. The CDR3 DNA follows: TGTGCCACCAGCGGACAGGGTTCGGAGACCCAGTACCTC.